A single sample gave rise to the 19 T cell receptor beta chains below, sequenced in a study of T cells in Graves' hyperthyroidism and ophthalmopathy. RNA transcripts served as the template for amplifying TCR beta CDR3 regions. Using the HTBI primer set, a first-round RT-PCR was run on the TCR CDR3. TCRdb fed the multiplex PCR reads into MiXCR, producing one record per CDR3 protein. The sample yields over 650,000 distinct CDR3 sequences, 45% seen once. Sequenced material: peripheral blood or thyroid tissue (not recorded which). The receptors stem from an adult man with Graves' disease, either hyperthyroidism or ophthalmopathy (not recorded which).

The rearrangement joins TRBV10-3 to TRBJ2-2; TRBD2 matches 9 bases. Germline V CDR1 and CDR2: ENHRY, SYGVKD. Trimming cost V 6 bases and J 5 bases; bases outside gene matches: 10. The CDR3 has 16 amino acids. The CDR3 protein is CAISLIGGGATGELFF. The CDR3 region has the DNA TGTGCCATCAGCTTAATCGGCGGGGGGGCGACCGGGGAGCTGTTTTTT.

This clonotype showed up many times. This chain uses TRBV3-1 with TRBJ1-2; D is unresolved. V lost 4 bases and J 2 bases, leaving 2 bases between the germline ends. Looked up from germline, CDR1 is LGHDT and CDR2 is YNNKEL (reference sequence). CDR3 length: 11 amino acids. CDR3 protein: CASSRNYGYTF. CDR3 sequence (DNA): TGTGCCAGCAGCCGGAACTATGGCTACACCTTC. Combining the CDR3 with reference TRBV3-1 and TRBJ1-2 gives the whole variable domain DTAVSQTPKYLVTQMGNDKSIKCEQNLGHDTMYWYKQDSKKFLKIMFSYNNKELIINETVPNRFSPKSPDKAHLNLHINSLELGDSAVYFCASSRNYGYTFGSGTRLTVV.

This clonotype has just one count. The CDR3 region has the DNA TGTGCCACCAGAGACCAGGATTACGCTGGAAACACCATATATTTT. Translating it yields CATRDQDYAGNTIYF. The gene calls are TRBV15 and TRBJ1-3; no reliable D call. The CDR3 runs to 15 residues. The ends were cut back, 6 bases at V and 2 bases at J, with 14 bases in the middle. Germline V lookup: CDR1 LNHNV, CDR2 YYDKDF (reference sequence).

The chain combines TRBV19 with TRBJ2-5; TRBD2 matches at 10 bases. V dropped 11 bases and J dropped 2; count of bases not matched to a gene: 14. The CDR3 loop spans 16 amino acids. Per the germline V gene, CDR1 is LNHDA and CDR2 is SQIVND (reference sequence). The CDR3 coding sequence is TGTGCCTGGAGTGTAGGTCCTAGCGGGGGTCAAGAGACCCAGTACTTC. It codes for CAWSVGPSGGQETQYF.

This clonotype was counted between two and nine times. The J gene is TRBJ2-5, the V gene TRBV12-3 or TRBV12-4, with 9 bases fitting TRBD2. The ends lost 5 bases at V and 9 bases at J; junction bases unmatched: 16. This CDR3 is 16 amino acids long. CDR3 DNA sequence: TGTGCCAGCAGTCCTCGGACTAGCGCTCCCCGCGTGGCCCAGTACTTC. Protein sequence: CASSPRTSAPRVAQYF.

CDR3 protein: CASSYLEGNQPQHF. DNA for the CDR3: TGTGCCAGCAGTTATCTCGAAGGCAATCAGCCCCAGCATTTT. This chain links TRBV6-5 with TRBJ1-5; D uncertain. Trimming took 3 bases from V and 2 from J, leaving 8 bases between them. The length of the CDR3 is 14 residues. Per germline, CDR1 MNHEY and CDR2 SVGAGI.

The chain uses TRBV24-1 and TRBJ2-5; D possibly corresponds to TRBD2 (5 bases). The DNA matches TRBJ2-1 better at its end, which makes the J call doubtful. The CDR3 consists of 15 residues. Per the germline V gene, CDR1 is KGHDR and CDR2 is SFDVKD. The CDR3 sequence: CATSDFTGNYNEQFF. CDR3 nucleotide sequence: TGTGCCACCAGTGATTTCACGGGGAATTACAATGAGCAGTTCTTC.

The chain combines TRBV10-3 with TRBJ1-6; 8 bases line up with TRBD1. After removal of 8 bases from V and 7 bases from J, the junction contained 13 bases not matched to a gene. Germline CDR1 reads ENHRY; CDR2 reads SYGVKD. The CDR3 spans 16 residues. DNA for the CDR3: TGTGCCATCGCCGACAGGGGACCGCGTTACAATTCACCCCTCCACTTT. As protein: CAIADRGPRYNSPLHF.

This clonotype has just a few counts. The V call is TRBV20-1, the J call TRBJ2-5; D is unresolved. V lost 6 bases, J lost 5 bases, and 13 bases lay in between. The CDR3 has 12 residues. Germline V gene sequence: CDR1 DFQATT, CDR2 SNEGSKA (reference sequence). CDR3 loop: CSAGLHGETQYF. CDR3 nucleotides: TGCAGTGCCGGCCTACACGGGGAGACCCAGTACTTC.

This clonotype was seen more than once but under ten times. This rearrangement joins TRBV5-1 to TRBJ1-5; D unclear. CDR1 and CDR2 from the germline V gene are SGHRS and YFSETQ. The V end lost 1 base, the J end lost 5 bases, and 10 bases lay between the germline ends. This CDR3 is 14 amino acids long. CDR3 in amino acids: CASSLSGEDQPQHF. DNA for the CDR3: TGCGCCAGCAGCTTGTCCGGGGAGGATCAGCCCCAGCATTTT. Full variable domain (outside the CDR3, taken from reference TRBV5-1 and TRBJ1-5): KAGVTQTPRYLIKTRGQQVTLSCSPISGHRSVSWYQQTPGQGLQFLFEYFSETQRNKGNFPGRFSGRQFSNSRSEMNVSTLELGDSALYLCASSLSGEDQPQHFGDGTRLSIL.

For the CDR3, the DNA is TGTGCCTGGAGTGAGGGAGGCAATCAGCCCCAGCATTTT. It encodes CAWSEGGNQPQHF. The chain couples TRBV30 to TRBJ1-5; D ambiguous. V was clipped by 1 base and J by 2 bases, with 6 bases between them. The CDR3 is 13 amino acids. The germline V gene encodes CDR1 GTSNPN and CDR2 SVGIG (reference sequence).

CDR3 in amino acids: CASSLAGQVGGTEAFF. CDR3 in DNA: TGCGCCAGCAGCTTGGCGGGACAGGTTGGGGGCACTGAAGCTTTCTTT. V gene TRBV5-1 combines with J gene TRBJ1-1; 8 bases map to TRBD1. CDR1 and CDR2 (germline): SGHRS, YFSETQ. With V trimmed by 0 bases and J by 4 bases, 8 bases remained unmatched. The CDR3 spans 16 residues.

This rearrangement joins TRBV19 to TRBJ1-1; 9 nucleotides align to TRBD1. This CDR3 region has 15 residues. V shed 4 bases and J 3 bases; nucleotides not matched to a gene: 6. The V gene's germline CDR1 is LNHDA and CDR2 SQIVND (reference sequence). This CDR3 is CASSTSGTGYTEAFF. CDR3 DNA: TGTGCCAGTAGTACATCCGGGACAGGGTACACTGAAGCTTTCTTT.

This chain joins TRBV2 and TRBJ1-4, with unresolved D. V was shortened by 6 bases and J by 5 bases, with 10 bases between the two germline ends. The CDR3 is made up of 13 amino acids. CDR1 is SNHLY and CDR2 is FYNNEI in the germline V gene. The CDR3 DNA follows: TGTGCCAGCAGCCCCCGGGAGAATGAAAAACTGTTTTTT. As protein: CASSPRENEKLFF.

At least ten counts were recorded for this clonotype. This chain uses TRBV7-2 with TRBJ2-7; D unresolved. The germline gives CDR1 SGHTA, CDR2 FQGNSA. CDR3 length: 13 amino acids. Trimming removed 5 bases from V and 5 bases from J, with 13 bases in between. CDR3 in amino acids: CASSRHRSNEQYF. In DNA form, the CDR3 reads TGTGCCAGCAGCCGACATAGGTCGAACGAGCAGTACTTC.

This chain joins TRBV14 and TRBJ2-7, with 13 nucleotides matching TRBD2. Losses at the gene ends were 3 bases for V and 5 bases for J; bases not matched to a gene: 7. Germline CDR1 reads SGHDN; CDR2 reads FVKESK. This CDR3 is built from 16 residues. The CDR3: CASSQWGLAGINEQYF. The CDR3 DNA reads TGTGCCAGCAGCCAGTGGGGACTAGCGGGAATTAACGAGCAGTACTTC.

The chain has TRBV2 and TRBJ1-2; no reliable D call. CDR3 length: 14 residues. Trimming took off 4 bases at V and 7 bases at J, with 16 bases between the two ends. Germline V gene sequence: CDR1 SNHLY, CDR2 FYNNEI. Written as DNA, the CDR3 is TGTGCCAGCAGTGCTAGGACGAGGTCCGGTGGCTACACCTTC. This codes for CASSARTRSGGYTF.

This clonotype has a handful of counts. The V call is TRBV7-2, the J call TRBJ2-5, with 8 bases fitting TRBD1. CDR1 is SGHTA and CDR2 is FQGNSA in the germline V gene. The CDR3 is 16 amino acids. V was clipped by 5 bases and J by 2 bases; unmatched bases: 10. The CDR3 coding sequence is TGTGCCAGCAGCGCAGAGCCGGGACAGGTTCAAGAGACCCAGTACTTC. Protein product: CASSAEPGQVQETQYF. Filled out from reference TRBV7-2 and TRBJ2-5, the complete variable domain reads GAGVSQSPSNKVTEKGKDVELRCDPISGHTALYWYRQSLGQGLEFLIYFQGNSAPDKSGLPSDRFSAERTGGSVSTLTIQRTQQEDSAVYLCASSAEPGQVQETQYFGPGTRLLVL.

This clonotype came up a few times. V and J are TRBV29-1 and TRBJ1-4, with D hard to call. Germline lookup yields CDR1 SQVTM and CDR2 ANQGSEA. Trimming stripped 0 bases from V and 8 bases from J, with 13 bases between. CDR3 size: 14 residues. CDR3 in DNA: TGCAGCGTTGAAGACGACGGACGCCAGGAAAAACTGTTTTTT. Translated: CSVEDDGRQEKLFF.